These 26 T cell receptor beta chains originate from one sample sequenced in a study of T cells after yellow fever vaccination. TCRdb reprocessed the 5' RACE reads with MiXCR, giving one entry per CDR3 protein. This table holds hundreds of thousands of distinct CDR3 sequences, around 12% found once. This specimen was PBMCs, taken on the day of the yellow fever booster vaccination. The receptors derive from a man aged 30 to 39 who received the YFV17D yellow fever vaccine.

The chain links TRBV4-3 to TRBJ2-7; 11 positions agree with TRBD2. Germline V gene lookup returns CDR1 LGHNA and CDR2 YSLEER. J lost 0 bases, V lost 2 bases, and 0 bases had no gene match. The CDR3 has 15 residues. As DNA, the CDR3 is TGCGCCAGCAGCCAAACTAGCGGGAGCTCCTACGAGCAGTACTTC. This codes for CASSQTSGSSYEQYF.

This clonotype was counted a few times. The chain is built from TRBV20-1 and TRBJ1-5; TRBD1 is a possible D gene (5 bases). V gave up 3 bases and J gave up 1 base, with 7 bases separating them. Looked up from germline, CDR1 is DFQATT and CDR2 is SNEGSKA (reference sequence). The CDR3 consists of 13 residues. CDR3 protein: CSASPGSNQPQHF. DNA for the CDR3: TGCAGTGCTAGTCCAGGGAGCAATCAGCCCCAGCATTTT.

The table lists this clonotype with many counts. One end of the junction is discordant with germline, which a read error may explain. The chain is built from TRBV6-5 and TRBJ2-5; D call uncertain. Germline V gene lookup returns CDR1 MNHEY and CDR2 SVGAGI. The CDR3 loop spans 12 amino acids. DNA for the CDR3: TGTGCCAGCAGTTTAGATAAAGAGACTCAGTACTTC. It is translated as CASSLDKETQYF.

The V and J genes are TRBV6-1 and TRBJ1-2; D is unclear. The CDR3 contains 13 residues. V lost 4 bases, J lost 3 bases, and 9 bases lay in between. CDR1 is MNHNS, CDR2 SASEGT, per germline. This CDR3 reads CASSVQVYYGYTF. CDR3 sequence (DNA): TGTGCCAGCAGTGTGCAGGTTTACTATGGCTACACCTTC.

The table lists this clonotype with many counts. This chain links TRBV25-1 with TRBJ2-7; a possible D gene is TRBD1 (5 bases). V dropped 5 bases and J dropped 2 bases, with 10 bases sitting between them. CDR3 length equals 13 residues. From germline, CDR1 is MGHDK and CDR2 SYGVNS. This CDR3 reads CASSPTTAYEQYF. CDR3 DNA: TGTGCCAGCAGTCCTACGACAGCCTACGAGCAGTACTTC.

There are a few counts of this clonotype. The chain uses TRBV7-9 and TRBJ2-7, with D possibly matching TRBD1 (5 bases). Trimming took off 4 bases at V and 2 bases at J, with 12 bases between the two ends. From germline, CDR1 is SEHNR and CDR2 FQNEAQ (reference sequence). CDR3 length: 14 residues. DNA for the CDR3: TGTGCCAGCAGCTCTCGACAGCGTACCTACGAGCAGTACTTC. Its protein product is CASSSRQRTYEQYF.

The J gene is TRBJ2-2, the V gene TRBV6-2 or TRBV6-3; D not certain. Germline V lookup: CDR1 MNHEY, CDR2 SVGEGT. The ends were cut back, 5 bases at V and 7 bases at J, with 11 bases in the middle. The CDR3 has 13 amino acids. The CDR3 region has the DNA TGTGCCAGCAGTCCCACGGGTATCGGGGAGCTGTTTTTT. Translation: CASSPTGIGELFF.

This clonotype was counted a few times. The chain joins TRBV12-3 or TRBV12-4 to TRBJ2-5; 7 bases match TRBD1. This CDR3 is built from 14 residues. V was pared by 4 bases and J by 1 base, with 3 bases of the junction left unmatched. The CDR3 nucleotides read TGTGCCAGCAGTTACGGGACAGTCCAAGAGACCCAGTACTTC. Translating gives CASSYGTVQETQYF.

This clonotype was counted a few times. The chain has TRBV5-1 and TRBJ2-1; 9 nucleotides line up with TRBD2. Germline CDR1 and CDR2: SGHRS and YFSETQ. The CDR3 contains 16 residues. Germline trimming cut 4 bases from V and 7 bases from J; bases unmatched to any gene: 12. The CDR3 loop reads CASSQMTSGGGNEQFF. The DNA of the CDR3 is TGCGCCAGCAGCCAGATGACTAGCGGAGGCGGGAATGAGCAGTTCTTC.

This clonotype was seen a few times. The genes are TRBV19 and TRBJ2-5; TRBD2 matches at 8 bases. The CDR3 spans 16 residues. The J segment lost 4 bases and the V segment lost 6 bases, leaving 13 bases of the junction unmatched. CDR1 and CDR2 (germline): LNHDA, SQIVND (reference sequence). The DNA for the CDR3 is TGTGCCAGTAGACTTCCGGGAGGGAGGGCCCCAGAGACCCAGTACTTC. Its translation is CASRLPGGRAPETQYF.

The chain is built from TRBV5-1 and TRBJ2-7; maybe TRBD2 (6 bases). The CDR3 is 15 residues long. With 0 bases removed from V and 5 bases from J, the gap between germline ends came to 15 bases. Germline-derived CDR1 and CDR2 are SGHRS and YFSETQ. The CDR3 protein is CASSLAGGIGDEQYF. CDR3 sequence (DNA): TGCGCCAGCAGCTTGGCCGGCGGGATAGGCGACGAGCAGTACTTC.

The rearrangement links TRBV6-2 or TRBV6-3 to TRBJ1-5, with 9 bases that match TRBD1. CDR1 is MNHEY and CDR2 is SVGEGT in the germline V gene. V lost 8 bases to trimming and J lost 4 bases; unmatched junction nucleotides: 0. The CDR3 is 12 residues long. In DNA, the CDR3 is TGTGCCAGCGACAGGGGGAATCAGCCCCAGCATTTT. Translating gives CASDRGNQPQHF.

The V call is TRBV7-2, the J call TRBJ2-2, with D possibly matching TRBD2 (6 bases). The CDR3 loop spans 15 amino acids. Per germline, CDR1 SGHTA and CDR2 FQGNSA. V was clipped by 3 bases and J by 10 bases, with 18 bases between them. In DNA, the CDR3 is TGTGCCAGCAGCTTTCTACGACTAGTTGGGACGGAGCTGTTTTTT. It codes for CASSFLRLVGTELFF. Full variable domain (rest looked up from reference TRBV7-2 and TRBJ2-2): GAGVSQSPSNKVTEKGKDVELRCDPISGHTALYWYRQSLGQGLEFLIYFQGNSAPDKSGLPSDRFSAERTGGSVSTLTIQRTQQEDSAVYLCASSFLRLVGTELFFGEGSRLTVL.

CDR3 DNA: TGCAGTGCTAGAGACGGTGGGTCGGGCACCGGGGAGCTGTTTTTT. This translates into CSARDGGSGTGELFF. This rearrangement joins TRBV20-1 to TRBJ2-2; no clear D gene. V lost 0 bases and J lost 4, with 12 bases in between. Per germline, CDR1 DFQATT and CDR2 SNEGSKA (reference sequence). The CDR3 totals 15 residues.

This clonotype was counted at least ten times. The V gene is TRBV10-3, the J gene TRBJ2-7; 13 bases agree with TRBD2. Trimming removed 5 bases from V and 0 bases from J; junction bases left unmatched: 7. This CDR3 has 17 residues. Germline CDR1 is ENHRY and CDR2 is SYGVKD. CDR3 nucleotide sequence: TGTGCCATCAGTCTGACTAGCGGGAGGTTGAGCTCCTACGAGCAGTACTTC. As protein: CAISLTSGRLSSYEQYF.

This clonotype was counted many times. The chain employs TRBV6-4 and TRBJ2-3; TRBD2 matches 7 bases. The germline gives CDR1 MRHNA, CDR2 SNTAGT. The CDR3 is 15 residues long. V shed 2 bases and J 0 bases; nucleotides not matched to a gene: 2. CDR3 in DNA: TGTGCCAGCAGTGACGGGAGGGCTAGCACAGATACGCAGTATTTT. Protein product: CASSDGRASTDTQYF.

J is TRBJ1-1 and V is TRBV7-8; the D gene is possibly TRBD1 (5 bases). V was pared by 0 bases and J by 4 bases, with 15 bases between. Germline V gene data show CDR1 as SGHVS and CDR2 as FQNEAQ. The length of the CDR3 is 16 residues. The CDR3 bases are TGTGCCAGCAGCTTAGCCCCTCTGGGGGAGGGCACTGAAGCTTTCTTT. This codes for CASSLAPLGEGTEAFF. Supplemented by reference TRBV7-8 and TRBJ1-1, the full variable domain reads GAGVSQSPRYKVAKRGQDVALRCDPISGHVSLFWYQQALGQGPEFLTYFQNEAQLDKSGLPSDRFFAERPEGSVSTLKIQRTQQEDSAVYLCASSLAPLGEGTEAFFGQGTRLTVV.

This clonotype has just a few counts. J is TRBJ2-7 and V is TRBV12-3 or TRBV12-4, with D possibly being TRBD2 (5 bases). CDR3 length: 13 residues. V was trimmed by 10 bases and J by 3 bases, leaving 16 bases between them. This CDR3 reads CATVGRESYEQYF. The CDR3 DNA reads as TGTGCCACCGTAGGCCGGGAAAGCTACGAGCAGTACTTC.

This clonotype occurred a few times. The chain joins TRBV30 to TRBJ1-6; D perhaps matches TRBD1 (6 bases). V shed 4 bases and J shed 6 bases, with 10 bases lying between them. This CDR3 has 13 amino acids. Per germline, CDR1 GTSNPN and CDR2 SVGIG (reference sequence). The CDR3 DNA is TGTGCCTGGAAGGCGGGGGCTAATTCACCCCTCCACTTT. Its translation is CAWKAGANSPLHF.

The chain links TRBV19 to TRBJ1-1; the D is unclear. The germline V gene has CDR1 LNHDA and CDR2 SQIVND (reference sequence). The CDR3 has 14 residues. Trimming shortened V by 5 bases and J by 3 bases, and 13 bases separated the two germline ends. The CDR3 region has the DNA TGTGCCAGTAGTTGGTCAGCAACGGACACTGAAGCTTTCTTT. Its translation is CASSWSATDTEAFF.

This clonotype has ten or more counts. The CDR3 bases are TGCAGCGTTCCGGGCCGGGACTTTTACAATGAGCAGTTCTTC. Its translation is CSVPGRDFYNEQFF. The chain carries TRBV29-1 and TRBJ2-1, with D perhaps TRBD2 (6 bases). This CDR3 contains 14 residues. Deletions cut 5 bases from V and 4 bases from J, with 15 bases between. Germline V gene sequence: CDR1 SQVTM, CDR2 ANQGSEA.

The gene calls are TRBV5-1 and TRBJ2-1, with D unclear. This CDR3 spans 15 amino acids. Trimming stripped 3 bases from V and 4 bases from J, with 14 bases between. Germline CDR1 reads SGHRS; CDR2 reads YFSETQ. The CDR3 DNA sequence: TGCGCCAGCAGCTCCACTCCTCTCTCTTACAATGAGCAGTTCTTC. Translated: CASSSTPLSYNEQFF.

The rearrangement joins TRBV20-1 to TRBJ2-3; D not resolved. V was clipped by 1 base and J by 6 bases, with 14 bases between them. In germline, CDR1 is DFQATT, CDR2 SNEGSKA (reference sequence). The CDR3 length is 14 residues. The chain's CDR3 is CSARGGLESDTQYF. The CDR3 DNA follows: TGCAGTGCTAGAGGCGGCCTAGAATCCGATACGCAGTATTTT.

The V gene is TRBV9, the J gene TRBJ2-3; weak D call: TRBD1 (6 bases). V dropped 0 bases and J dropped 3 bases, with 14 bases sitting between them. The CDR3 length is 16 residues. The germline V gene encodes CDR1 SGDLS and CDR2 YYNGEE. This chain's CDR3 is CASSVELQGLTDTQYF. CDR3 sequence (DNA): TGTGCCAGCAGCGTAGAGTTACAGGGATTGACAGATACGCAGTATTTT.

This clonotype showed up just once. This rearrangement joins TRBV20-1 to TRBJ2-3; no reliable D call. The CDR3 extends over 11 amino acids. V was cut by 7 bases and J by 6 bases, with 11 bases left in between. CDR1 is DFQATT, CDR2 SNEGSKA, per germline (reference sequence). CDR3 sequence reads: CSGKVADTQYF. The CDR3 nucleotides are TGCAGTGGTAAGGTTGCGGATACGCAGTATTTT.

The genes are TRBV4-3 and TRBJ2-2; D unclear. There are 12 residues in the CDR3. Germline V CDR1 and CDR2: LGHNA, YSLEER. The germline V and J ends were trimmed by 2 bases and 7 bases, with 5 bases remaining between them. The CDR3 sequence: CASSQIGGELFF. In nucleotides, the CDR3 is TGCGCCAGCAGCCAAATAGGCGGGGAGCTGTTTTTT.